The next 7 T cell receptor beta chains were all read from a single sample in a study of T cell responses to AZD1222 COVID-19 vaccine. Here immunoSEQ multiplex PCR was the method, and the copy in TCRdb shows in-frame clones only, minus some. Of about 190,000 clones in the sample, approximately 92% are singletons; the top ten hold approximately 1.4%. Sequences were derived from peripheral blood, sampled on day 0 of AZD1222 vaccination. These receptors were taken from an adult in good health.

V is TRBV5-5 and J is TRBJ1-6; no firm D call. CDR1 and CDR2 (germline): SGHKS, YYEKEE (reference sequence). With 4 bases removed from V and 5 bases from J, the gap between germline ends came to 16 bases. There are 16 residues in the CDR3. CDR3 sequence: CASSPSVQSNNSPLHF. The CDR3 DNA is TGTGCCAGCAGCCCGTCAGTGCAGTCTAATAATTCACCCCTCCACTTT.

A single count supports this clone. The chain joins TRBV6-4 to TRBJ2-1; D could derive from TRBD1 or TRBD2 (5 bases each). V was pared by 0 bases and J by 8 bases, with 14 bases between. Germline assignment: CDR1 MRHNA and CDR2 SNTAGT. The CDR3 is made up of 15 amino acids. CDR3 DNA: TGTGCCAGCAGTGACTCAGGGACGTCCATCCATGAGCAGTTCTTC. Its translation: CASSDSGTSIHEQFF.

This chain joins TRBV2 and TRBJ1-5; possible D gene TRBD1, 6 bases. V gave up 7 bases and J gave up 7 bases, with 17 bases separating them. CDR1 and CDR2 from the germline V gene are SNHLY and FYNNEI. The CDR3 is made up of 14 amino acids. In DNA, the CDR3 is TGTGCCAGCACCCCGTGGGGGCAAGGGCAGCCCCAGCATTTT. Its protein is CASTPWGQGQPQHF.

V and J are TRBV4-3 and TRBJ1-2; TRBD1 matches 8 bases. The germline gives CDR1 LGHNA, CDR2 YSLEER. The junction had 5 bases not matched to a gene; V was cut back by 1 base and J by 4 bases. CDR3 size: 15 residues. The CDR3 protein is CASSQVTGGSYGYTF. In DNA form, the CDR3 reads TGCGCCAGCAGCCAAGTTACAGGGGGGTCCTATGGCTACACCTTC.

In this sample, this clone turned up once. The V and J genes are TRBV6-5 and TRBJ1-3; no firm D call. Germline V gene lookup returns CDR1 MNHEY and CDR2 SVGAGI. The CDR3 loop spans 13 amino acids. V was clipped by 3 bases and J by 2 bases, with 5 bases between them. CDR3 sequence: CASSYRPGNTIYF. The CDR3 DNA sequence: TGTGCCAGCAGTTATAGGCCTGGAAACACCATATATTTT.

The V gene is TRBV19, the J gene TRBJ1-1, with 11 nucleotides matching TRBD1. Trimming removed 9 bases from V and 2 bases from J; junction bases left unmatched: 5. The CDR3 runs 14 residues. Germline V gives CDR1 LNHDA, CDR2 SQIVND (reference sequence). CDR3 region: CASRTGGSNTEAFF. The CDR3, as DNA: TGTGCCAGCCGGACAGGGGGCAGTAACACTGAAGCTTTCTTT.

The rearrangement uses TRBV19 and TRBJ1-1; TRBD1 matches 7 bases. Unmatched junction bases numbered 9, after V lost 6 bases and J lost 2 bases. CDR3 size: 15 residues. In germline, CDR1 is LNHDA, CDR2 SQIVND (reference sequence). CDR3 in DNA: TGTGCCAGTAGAGAAGGGACAGCCCACAACACTGAAGCTTTCTTT. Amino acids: CASREGTAHNTEAFF.